The clone carrying this TCR beta chain was found a few times. What it binds is not known. The sample comes from a study of cytotoxic CD8 clonotypes in ibrutinib-treated CLL. Study-wide findings and caveats: Exceeding age-matched healthy donors, baseline clonality also tracked the counts of circulating CD8+ T cells.

The source of approximately 2 micrograms of genomic DNA for TCR beta libraries was cryopreserved PBMCs. The assay was immunoSEQ multiplex PCR, and TCRdb's table has in-frame clones only and misses some. The sample yields 330,000 or so clones, about 64% seen once. Trimming pared 6 bases from V and 1 base from J, leaving 10 bases between. Germline CDR1 and CDR2: KGHSH and LQKENI. The CDR3 is made up of 13 amino acids. The clonotype comes from a human donor with chronic lymphocytic leukemia. The chain employs TRBV18 and TRBJ2-7; D ambiguous. This specimen was PBMCs, taken after 36 months of ibrutinib treatment. In DNA, the CDR3 is TGTGCCAGCTCGGAACATTGGTCCTACGAGCAGTACTTC. Protein: CASSEHWSYEQYF.